This TCR beta chain was profiled in a study of blood T cell repertoires in COVID-19. Across the study: Collection of acute and convalescent COVID-19 samples took place in the United States, Italy and Spain. In each case, the material was cDNA or gDNA derived from T cells, B-cell-depleted T cells, or PBMCs.

Per the study methods: For nucleated cells, counts were estimated from reference gene primer amplification. Sequencing was performed with immunoSEQ multiplex PCR; in TCRdb, only in-frame clones are kept and a portion is missing. The V and J calls and clone size come from that table; D and trimming were worked out from the DNA. This sample has roughly 120,000 clones, with just over 75% found just once. Germline V CDR1 and CDR2: SGHKS, YYEKEE (reference sequence). Between the trimmed V and J ends, which lost 4 bases and 1 base, there was a span of 15 bases. The CDR3 has 16 residues. The chain is built from TRBV5-5 and TRBJ2-1; D possibly corresponds to TRBD2 (6 bases). The source material was peripheral blood. The receptor was derived from a woman over 75 with acute or convalescent COVID-19. DNA of the CDR3: TGTGCCAGCAGCCCCCGTGTGGGGGGATCCTACAATGAGCAGTTCTTC. Its protein is CASSPRVGGSYNEQFF.